Listed below are T cell receptor beta chains from one sample, sequenced in a study of cytomegalovirus exposure and HLA in healthy donors. Clones were read by immunoSEQ multiplex PCR, and TCRdb kept only the in-frame ones, dropping some. In the table there are more than 95,000 clones, over 60% of which are singletons. The sample consisted of PBMCs. The receptors derive from a man in his 60s in good health and CMV-seropositive. CDR3s include the opening cysteine and the closing phenylalanine or tryptophan. D genes are given only for firm matches. Size tells how often a clone was seen (once, few, many) or the class of an expanded clone, and some rows leave it out.

cdr3_aa cdr3_nt j_call clone_size v_call d_call
CASSPPSPNVLTF TGTGCCAGCTCACCCCCGAGCCCCAACGTCCTGACTTTC TRBJ2-6 few TRBV18 NA
CASSRTLTGGGRGFGELFF TGTGCCAGCAGCCGGACCCTGACAGGGGGCGGACGGGGGTTCGGGGAGCTGTTTTTT TRBJ2-2 few TRBV7-2 TRBD1
CASSSRAGEFQETQYF TGTGCCAGCAGCTCGAGGGCGGGGGAGTTCCAAGAGACCCAGTACTTC TRBJ2-5 NA TRBV11-3 TRBD2
CASSRGTGGGDEKLFF TGCGCCAGCAGCCGAGGGACAGGAGGAGGGGATGAAAAACTGTTTTTT TRBJ1-4 NA TRBV5-1 TRBD1
CASRDPGGYEQYF TGCGCCAGCCGGGACCCAGGGGGCTACGAGCAGTACTTC TRBJ2-7 NA TRBV5-1 TRBD1
CASSTGTENQPQHF TGTGCCAGCTCTACCGGGACAGAAAATCAGCCCCAGCATTTT TRBJ1-5 NA TRBV18 TRBD1
CASSFQGQETQYF TGTGCCAGCAGCTTTCAGGGCCAAGAGACCCAGTACTTC TRBJ2-5 NA TRBV7-2 NA
CASSFLAGSQETQYF TGTGCCAGCAGCTTTTTAGCGGGCTCACAAGAGACCCAGTACTTC TRBJ2-5 NA TRBV7-2 TRBD2
CASSSGGWTEAFF TGTGCCAGCAGCTCAGGGGGCTGGACTGAAGCTTTCTTT TRBJ1-1 NA TRBV11-1 TRBD1
CASSVSNIQYF TGTGCCAGCAGCGTCTCAAACATTCAGTACTTC TRBJ2-4 NA TRBV7-2 NA
CASTPSVPRETQYF TGTGCCAGCACCCCTAGTGTGCCGCGGGAGACCCAGTACTTC TRBJ2-5 once TRBV7-2 NA
CASSRVVGGAGEKLFF TGTGCCAGCAGCCGAGTGGTGGGGGGGGCGGGCGAAAAACTGTTTTTT TRBJ1-4 NA TRBV7-8 NA
CASSLDWATRNYGYTF TGCGCCAGCAGCTTGGACTGGGCAACTCGTAACTATGGCTACACCTTC TRBJ1-2 NA TRBV5-1 NA
CASGGPEDTGELFF TGTGCCAGCGGGGGGCCCGAGGACACCGGGGAGCTGTTTTTT TRBJ2-2 NA TRBV19 NA
CSVTGLAGQETQYF TGCAGCGTTACGGGACTAGCGGGGCAAGAGACCCAGTACTTC TRBJ2-5 NA TRBV29-1 TRBD2
CASSLSGGPTDTQYF TGTGCCAGCAGCCTGAGCGGGGGGCCCACAGATACGCAGTATTTT TRBJ2-3 once TRBV11-2 TRBD2
CASSLKGLGSPAYSNQPQHF TGTGCCAGCAGCTTAAAGGGCTTAGGGAGTCCCGCTTATAGCAATCAGCCCCAGCATTTT TRBJ1-5 NA TRBV7-3 NA
CASSPGQGSSPLHF TGTGCCAGCAGCCCGGGACAGGGGAGTTCACCCCTCCACTTT TRBJ1-6 NA TRBV11-2 TRBD1
CASSERGRVVDQETQYF TGTGCCAGCAGTGAGAGGGGGAGGGTCGTGGACCAAGAGACCCAGTACTTC TRBJ2-5 NA TRBV2 NA
CASSLKIGPGETQYF TGTGCCAGCAGCTTAAAGATAGGACCGGGGGAGACCCAGTACTTC TRBJ2-5 NA TRBV7-6 NA
CASSQETEFNEKLFF TGTGCCAGCAGCCAAGAGACAGAATTTAATGAAAAACTGTTTTTT TRBJ1-4 many TRBV4-2 NA
CASRRTTGRDYGYTF TGTGCCAGCAGGCGTACCACGGGTCGGGACTATGGCTACACCTTC TRBJ1-2 NA TRBV6-6 NA
CASIPGQGKRYF TGTGCCAGCATTCCGGGACAGGGGAAGAGGTATTTT TRBJ1-3 NA TRBV6-5 TRBD1
CASSHAQGSASYEQYF TGCGCCAGCAGCCATGCACAGGGATCGGCATCCTACGAGCAGTACTTC TRBJ2-7 NA TRBV5-1 NA
CASSQGPGDQGNTIYF TGTGCCAGCAGCCAAGGACCAGGCGACCAGGGAAACACCATATATTTT TRBJ1-3 NA TRBV4-2 NA
CASSFRGGHLSYEQYF TGCGCCAGCAGCTTCAGGGGCGGCCATCTCTCCTACGAGCAGTACTTC TRBJ2-7 NA TRBV5-1 NA
CASSLELAGGVELFF TGTGCCAGCAGCTTAGAGCTAGCGGGTGGAGTGGAGCTGTTTTTT TRBJ2-2 NA TRBV11-2 TRBD2
CASSPRPNYGYTF TGTGCCAGCAGCCCCAGGCCTAACTATGGCTACACCTTC TRBJ1-2 NA TRBV14 NA
CASSLGQGDTEAFF TGTGCCAGCTCTCTTGGACAGGGGGACACTGAAGCTTTCTTT TRBJ1-1 NA TRBV18 TRBD1
CASSYSQGVNTEAFF TGTGCCAGCAGTTATTCACAGGGGGTTAACACTGAAGCTTTCTTT TRBJ1-1 NA TRBV14 TRBD1
CASSAQGVGEAFF TGTGCCAGCAGCGCTCAGGGGGTAGGTGAAGCTTTCTTT TRBJ1-1 NA TRBV9 TRBD1
CASSSPAGSAAEQFF TGTGCCAGCAGCTCCCCGGCCGGGTCGGCTGCTGAGCAGTTCTTC TRBJ2-1 NA TRBV7-8 NA
CASSPGQIAYEQYF TGCGCCAGCAGCCCGGGACAGATAGCCTACGAGCAGTACTTC TRBJ2-7 NA TRBV5-1 TRBD1
CAWSVSGGNSPLHF TGTGCCTGGAGTGTATCGGGTGGTAATTCACCCCTCCACTTT TRBJ1-6 once TRBV30 NA
CASSLATRDRGDQPQHF TGTGCCAGCAGCTTGGCGACTCGCGACAGGGGGGATCAGCCCCAGCATTTT TRBJ1-5 once TRBV5-8 TRBD1
CASSPSDRETQPQHF TGTGCCAGCAGTCCATCTGACAGGGAGACTCAGCCCCAGCATTTT TRBJ1-5 NA TRBV27 TRBD1
CASSLRTANTEAFF TGTGCCAGCAGCTTAAGGACAGCGAACACTGAAGCTTTCTTT TRBJ1-1 NA TRBV7-3 NA
CASRSSKGSYEQYF TGTGCCAGCAGGTCATCCAAGGGGTCCTACGAGCAGTACTTC TRBJ2-7 NA TRBV2 NA
CASSVGQGGYNSPLHF TGTGCCAGCAGCGTAGGACAGGGAGGATATAATTCACCCCTCCACTTT TRBJ1-6 NA TRBV9 TRBD1
CASSVYRGLTNEKLFF TGTGCCAGCAGCGTTTACAGGGGCCTCACTAATGAAAAACTGTTTTTT TRBJ1-4 NA TRBV9 TRBD1
CASNPGQPFEKLFF TGTGCCAGTAATCCGGGACAGCCTTTTGAAAAACTGTTTTTT TRBJ1-4 few TRBV19 TRBD1
CASSLASTQVYNSPLHF TGTGCCAGCAGCTTAGCTTCCACACAGGTGTATAATTCCCCCCTCCACTTT TRBJ1-6 NA TRBV7-8 NA
CASSSLTGGSSGNTIYF TGCGCCAGCAGCTCGCTAACAGGGGGATCCTCTGGAAACACCATATATTTT TRBJ1-3 NA TRBV5-1 TRBD1
CASSSTIAGGFF TGTGCCAGCAGCTCCACGATCGCCGGCGGGTTCTTC TRBJ2-1 NA TRBV7-9 NA
CASSFRQGGYTF TGTGCCAGCAGCTTCCGACAGGGCGGCTACACCTTC TRBJ1-2 NA TRBV7-8 TRBD1